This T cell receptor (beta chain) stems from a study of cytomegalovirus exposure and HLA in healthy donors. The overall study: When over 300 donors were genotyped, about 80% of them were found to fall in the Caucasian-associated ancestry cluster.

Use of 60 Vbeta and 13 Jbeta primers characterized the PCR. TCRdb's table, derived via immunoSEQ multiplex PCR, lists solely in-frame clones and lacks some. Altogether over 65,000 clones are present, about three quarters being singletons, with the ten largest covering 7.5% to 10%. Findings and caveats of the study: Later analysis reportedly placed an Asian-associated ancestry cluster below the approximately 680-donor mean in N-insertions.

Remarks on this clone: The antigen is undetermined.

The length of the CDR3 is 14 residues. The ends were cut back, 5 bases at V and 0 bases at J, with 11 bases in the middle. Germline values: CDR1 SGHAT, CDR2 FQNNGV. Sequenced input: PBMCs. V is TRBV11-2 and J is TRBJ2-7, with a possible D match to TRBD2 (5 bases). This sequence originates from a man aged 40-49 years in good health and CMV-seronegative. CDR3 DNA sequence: TGTGCCAGCAGCCCCCAGAGGGCCTCCTACGAGCAGTACTTC. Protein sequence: CASSPQRASYEQYF.